Listed here is a single T cell receptor beta chain. The time point was: new active TB diagnosis, blood taken before or within 7 days of starting treatment. Repertoires were generated with immunoSEQ multiplex PCR, while TCRdb's copy carries only in-frame clones and drops some. The top ten hold about 1.3% of the sample, which has approximately 53,000 clones, around 96% seen once. This sample is part of a study of T cells in tuberculosis. V dropped 4 bases and J dropped 0; count of bases not matched to a gene: 0. The V gene's germline CDR1 is SGHAT and CDR2 FQNNGV. This CDR3 has 15 amino acids. The receptor's source is an adult with tuberculosis. The V and J genes are TRBV11-2 and TRBJ2-3; 11 nucleotides match TRBD2. The specimen comprised PBMCs, sampled at tuberculosis diagnosis. The CDR3 here is CASSSSGRSTDTQYF. In DNA form, the CDR3 reads TGTGCCAGCAGCTCTAGCGGGAGGAGCACAGATACGCAGTATTTT.